This T cell receptor (beta chain) emerged from a study of blood T cell repertoires in COVID-19. Study details: Spain, Italy and the United States supplied samples that represented acute and convalescent COVID-19.

V shed 4 bases and J shed 5 bases, with 14 bases lying between them. The CDR3 consists of 14 residues. Germline values: CDR1 LGHDT, CDR2 YNNKEL (reference sequence). TCRdb keeps only in-frame clones here, not all; method: immunoSEQ multiplex PCR. The sample has some 48,000 clones; 65% to 90% are singletons. The sample was peripheral blood. This chain connects TRBV3-1 (or the pseudogene TRBV3-2) to TRBJ2-5; tentative D call: TRBD2 (5 bases). The receptor was derived from a human donor in a cohort sampled during active COVID-19. The CDR3 is CASSRGPSEETQYF. CDR3 coding DNA: TGTGCCAGCAGCCGCGGGCCCTCGGAGGAGACCCAGTACTTC.